This T cell receptor beta chain was identified during a study of cytomegalovirus exposure and HLA in healthy donors. Notes on the study in general: High sensitivity and specificity were reportedly achieved when the classifier diagnosed cytomegalovirus status. Some TCR beta chains (roughly 160 of them) were listed as cytomegalovirus-associated. A later analysis found TCR association rates differed by HLA locus, highest for DRB1 and lowest for HLA-C.

Use of 60 Vbeta and 13 Jbeta primers characterized the PCR. Clones were sequenced by immunoSEQ multiplex PCR, and TCRdb holds only the in-frame ones, with some missing. The sample shows around 170,000 clones, about three quarters of them seen only once. The germline V gene has CDR1 SEHNR and CDR2 FQNEAQ (reference sequence). Trimming cost V 2 bases and J 4 bases; bases outside gene matches: 7. The CDR3 length is 15 residues. This clone appeared a single time. Its target is not known. The clonotype originates from a man aged 35-49 years in good health and CMV-seronegative. The sample consisted of PBMCs. The chain is built from TRBV7-9 and TRBJ1-1, with 7 positions matching TRBD1. CDR3 loop: CASSLNPGTATEAFF. The CDR3 DNA reads TGTGCCAGCAGCTTAAACCCCGGGACAGCCACTGAAGCTTTCTTT.